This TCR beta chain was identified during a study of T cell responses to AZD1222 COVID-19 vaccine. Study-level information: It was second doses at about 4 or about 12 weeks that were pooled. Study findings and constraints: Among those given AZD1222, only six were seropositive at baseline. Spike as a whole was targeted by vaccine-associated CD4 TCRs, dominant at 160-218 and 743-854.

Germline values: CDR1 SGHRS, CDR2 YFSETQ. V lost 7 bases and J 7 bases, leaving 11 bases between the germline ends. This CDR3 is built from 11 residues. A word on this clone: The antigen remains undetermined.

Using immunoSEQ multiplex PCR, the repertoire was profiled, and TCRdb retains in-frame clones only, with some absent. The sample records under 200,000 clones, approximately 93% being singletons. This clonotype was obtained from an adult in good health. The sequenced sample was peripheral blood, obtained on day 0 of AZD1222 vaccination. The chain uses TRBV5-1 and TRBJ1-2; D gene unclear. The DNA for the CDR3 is TGCGCCAGCTTGGATCGTGGTGGCTACACCTTC. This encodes CASLDRGGYTF.